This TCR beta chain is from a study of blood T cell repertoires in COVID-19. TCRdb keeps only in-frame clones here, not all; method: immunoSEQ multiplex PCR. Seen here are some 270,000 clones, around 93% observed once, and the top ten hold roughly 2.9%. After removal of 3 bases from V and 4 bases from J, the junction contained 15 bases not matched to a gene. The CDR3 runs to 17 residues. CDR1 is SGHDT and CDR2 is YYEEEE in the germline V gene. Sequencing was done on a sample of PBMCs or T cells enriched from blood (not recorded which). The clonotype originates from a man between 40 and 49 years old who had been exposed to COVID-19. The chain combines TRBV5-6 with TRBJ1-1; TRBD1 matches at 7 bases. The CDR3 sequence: CASSSNRGPRLVTEAFF. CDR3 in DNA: TGTGCCAGCAGCTCCAACAGGGGCCCGCGCCTGGTCACTGAAGCTTTCTTT.